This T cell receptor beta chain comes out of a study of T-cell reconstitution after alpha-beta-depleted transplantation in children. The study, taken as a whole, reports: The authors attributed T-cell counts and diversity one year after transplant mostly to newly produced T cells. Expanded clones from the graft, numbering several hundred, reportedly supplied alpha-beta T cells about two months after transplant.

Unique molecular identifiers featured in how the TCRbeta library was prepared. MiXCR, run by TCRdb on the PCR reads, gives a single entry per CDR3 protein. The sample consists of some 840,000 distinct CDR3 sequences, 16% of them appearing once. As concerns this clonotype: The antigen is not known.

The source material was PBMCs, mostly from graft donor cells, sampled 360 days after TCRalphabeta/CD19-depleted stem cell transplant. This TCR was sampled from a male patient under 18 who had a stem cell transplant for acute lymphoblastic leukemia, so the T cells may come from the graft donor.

The CDR3 here is CASRLGSPSFNEQFF. The CDR3 coding sequence is TGTGCAAGTCGCTTAGGGAGTCCTAGCTTCAATGAGCAGTTCTTC. The chain combines TRBV12-2 with TRBJ2-1; the tabulated D call, TRBD2, remains unverified against the DNA. TRBV12-2 is marked as a pseudogene. The CDR3 has 15 amino acids.